Detailed here is one TCR beta chain. The antigen is undetermined. This entry comes from a study of cytomegalovirus exposure and HLA in healthy donors. The PCR employed 60 Vbeta primers together with 13 Jbeta primers. Per the original methods: Later, an analysis found around 80 million unique TCR beta chains, and approximately 10 million of these were shared. Repertoires were generated with immunoSEQ multiplex PCR, while TCRdb's copy carries only in-frame clones and drops some. That table gives V, J and clone size, and the DNA gave D and trimming. The profile shows 150,000 to 200,000 clones, about 82% of them singletons. Overall study results and limits: When presence/absence was analysed, sequencing depth was taken to be roughly uniform across donors. Most subjects' HLA-A and HLA-B alleles were reportedly predicted from TCR beta sequences. In a later analysis, V- and J-gene trimming of beta chains associated with a DCLRE1C missense variant, replicated independently.

The receptor comes from a woman aged 45 to 65 in good health and CMV-seronegative. The source material was PBMCs.

For the CDR3, the DNA is TGTGCCAGCAGTTCCACCGGGACAGGGTACTCCTACGAGCAGTACTTC. Translation gives CASSSTGTGYSYEQYF. The chain links TRBV28 to TRBJ2-7; 9 bases align to TRBD1. J was trimmed by 0 bases and V by 4 bases; bases with no gene match: 7. This CDR3 spans 16 amino acids. Germline lookup yields CDR1 MDHEN and CDR2 SYDVKM.